Sequencing of this T cell receptor (beta chain) was carried out in a study of cytomegalovirus exposure and HLA in healthy donors. As regards this clone: Its specificity is unknown.

Study outcomes and limitations: Immune exposure data for these donors was limited to CMV serostatus.

It was with 60 Vbeta and 13 Jbeta primers that the PCR ran. Repertoires were generated with immunoSEQ multiplex PCR, while TCRdb's copy carries only in-frame clones and drops some. Of 150,000 to 200,000 clones listed, 70% to 90% are singletons. CDR1 is MDHEN, CDR2 SYDVKM, per germline. Losses at the gene ends were 6 bases for V and 1 base for J; bases not matched to a gene: 6. CDR3 length: 14 amino acids. This clonotype was sampled from a male donor in good health and CMV-seronegative. Sequenced: PBMCs. This rearrangement joins TRBV28 to TRBJ2-7; 7 bases map to TRBD1. Written as DNA, the CDR3 is TGTGCCAGCAGGGAACAGGGGAATTCCTACGAGCAGTACTTC. Translating gives CASREQGNSYEQYF. Full variable domain (rest looked up from reference TRBV28 and TRBJ2-7): DVKVTQSSRYLVKRTGEKVFLECVQDMDHENMFWYRQDPGLGLRLIYFSYDVKMKEKGDIPEGYSVSREKKERFSLILESASTNQTSMYLCASREQGNSYEQYFGPGTRLTVT.